This TCR beta chain was sequenced during a study of long-term antiretroviral therapy in people with HIV. Study details: Specimens dating back about a decade before the 2015 immediate-ART recommendation are the oldest included.

Researchers ran immunoSEQ v3.0 at survey level. Generated by immunoSEQ multiplex PCR, the TCRdb table keeps only in-frame clones and is missing some. The sample yields about 39,000 clones, about nine tenths seen once. V lost 2 bases and J lost 6; bases outside the gene matches: 7. CDR3 length: 15 residues. Germline CDR1 SGDLS, CDR2 YYNGEE. Sample: unsorted PBMCs, taken 1.2 years after starting antiretroviral therapy. This TCR was recovered from a woman aged 45-65 years with HIV. This rearrangement joins TRBV9 to TRBJ2-3; 9 positions agree with TRBD2. CDR3 sequence: CASSVRAGGIDTQYF. The CDR3 DNA sequence: TGTGCCAGCAGCGTTAGAGCGGGGGGAATCGATACGCAGTATTTT.